The following is a T cell receptor (beta chain) sequence with its context. The antigen is unknown. The read terminates 3 residues ahead of where the CDR3 ends, so the germline J gene completes it. The data were taken from a study of T cells in women clearing cervical HPV infection. The overall study: Cases were women with histologically confirmed HPV16-related CIN3 or worse, including a couple of invasive cancers.

The CDR3 length is 13 residues. Looked up from germline, CDR1 is SGHNT and CDR2 is YYREEE (reference sequence). V gave up 4 bases and J gave up 7 bases, with 14 bases separating them. Measured with immunoSEQ multiplex PCR; TCRdb has only the in-frame clones, and not every one. Its table records 25,000 to 30,000 clones. Study outcomes and limitations: A classifier using richness and V gene abundances reached an AUC of approximately 0.79.

The chain employs TRBV5-4 and TRBJ1-1; a weak D match, TRBD1 (5 bases). This clonotype was obtained from a woman between 18 and 70 years old with a cervical HPV16 infection that either progressed to CIN3+ or cleared (not recorded which). Sequencing used blood buffy coat. Partial CDR3 DNA: TGTGCCAGCAGCCAGGAGGGGCGTTTTGAA. Translated: CASSQEGRFE. The full-length CDR3 reads as CASSQEGRFEAFF.